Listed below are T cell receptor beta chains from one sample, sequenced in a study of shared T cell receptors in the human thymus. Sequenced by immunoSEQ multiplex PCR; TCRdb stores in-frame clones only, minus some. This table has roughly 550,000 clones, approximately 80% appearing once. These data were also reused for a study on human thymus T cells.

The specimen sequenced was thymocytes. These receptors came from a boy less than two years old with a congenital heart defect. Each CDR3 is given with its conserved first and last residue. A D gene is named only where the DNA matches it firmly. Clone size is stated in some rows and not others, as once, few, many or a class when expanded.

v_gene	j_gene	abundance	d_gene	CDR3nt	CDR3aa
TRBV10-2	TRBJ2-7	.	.	TGCGCCAGCAGGAATCGAGCTATATCCTACGAGCAGTACTTC	CASRNRAISYEQYF
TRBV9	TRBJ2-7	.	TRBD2	TGTGCCAGCAGCGGTGGCGGGAGGGCCTCCTACGAGCAGTACTTC	CASSGGGRASYEQYF
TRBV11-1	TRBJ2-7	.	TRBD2	TGTGCCAGCAGCCCACTAGCGGGAGAAGGGCAGTACTTC	CASSPLAGEGQYF
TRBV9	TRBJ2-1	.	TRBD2	TGTGCCAGCAGCGGGGGCGGGACTAGCGGGAAGGACATACTCAATGAGCAGTTCTTC	CASSGGGTSGKDILNEQFF
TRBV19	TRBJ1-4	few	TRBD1	TGTGCCAGTAGTACCGGGACAGGGCCTAATGAAAAACTGTTTTTT	CASSTGTGPNEKLFF
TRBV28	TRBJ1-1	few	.	TGTGCCAGCAGAGGGGGAGGGGGACACACTGAAGCTTTCTTT	CASRGGGGHTEAFF
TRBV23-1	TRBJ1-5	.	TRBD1	TGCGCCAGCAGTCACCCGGACAGGGGGCTTCAGCCCCAGCATTTT	CASSHPDRGLQPQHF
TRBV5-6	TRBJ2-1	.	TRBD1	TGTGCCAGCAGCGTTACAGGGGATTCGTCCTACAATGAGCAGTTCTTC	CASSVTGDSSYNEQFF
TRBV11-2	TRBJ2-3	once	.	TGTGCCAGCAACGCCCAGGAGACAGTCGGCCCAGATACGCAGTATTTT	CASNAQETVGPDTQYF
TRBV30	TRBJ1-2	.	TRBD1	TGTGCCTGGAGTCGGAGACAGGGAGCGGTTAGAGGTGGCTACACCTTC	CAWSRRQGAVRGGYTF
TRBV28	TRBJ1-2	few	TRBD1	TGTGCCAGCAGGCGGACAGGGGGCAGAGTTTATGGCTACACCTTC	CASRRTGGRVYGYTF
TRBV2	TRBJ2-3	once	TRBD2	TGTGCCAGCAGTACTCGACTAGCGGGAGCGGATACGCAGTATTTT	CASSTRLAGADTQYF
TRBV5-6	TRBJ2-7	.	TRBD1	TGTGCCAGCAGCCGCAGACAGGGTCTCACGAACGGCTACGAGCAGTACTTC	CASSRRQGLTNGYEQYF
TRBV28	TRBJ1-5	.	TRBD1	TGTGCCAGCAGTAGACGGGACAGGGGGCGCGGCAATCAGCCCCAGCATTTT	CASSRRDRGRGNQPQHF
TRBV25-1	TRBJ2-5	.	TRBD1	TGTGCCAGCAGTGATTTGGGCCTTTACAGGGGGCAAGAGACCCAGTACTTC	CASSDLGLYRGQETQYF
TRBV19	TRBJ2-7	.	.	TGTGCCAGTAGGGGCGGAGGATCCCCCTACGAGCAGTACTTC	CASRGGGSPYEQYF
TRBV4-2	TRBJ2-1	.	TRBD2	TGTGCCAGCAGCCAAGATAACGGACTAGCGGACTCCTACAATGAGCAGTTCTTC	CASSQDNGLADSYNEQFF
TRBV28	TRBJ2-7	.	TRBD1	TGTGCCAGCAGTTGGCGGGACAGGGGGTACGAGCAGTACTTC	CASSWRDRGYEQYF
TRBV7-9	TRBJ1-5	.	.	TGTGCCAGCAGCCGACGCGGGGGCTCCAATCAGCCCCAGCATTTT	CASSRRGGSNQPQHF
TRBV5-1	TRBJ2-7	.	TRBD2	TGCGCCAGCAGCTTATCGACTAGCGGGAGGGGGTACGAGCAGTACTTC	CASSLSTSGRGYEQYF
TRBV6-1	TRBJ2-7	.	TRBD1	TGTGCCAGCAGTGGGGACAGGATAGCGTACGAGCAGTACTTC	CASSGDRIAYEQYF
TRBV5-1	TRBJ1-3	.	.	TGCGCCAGCAGCCCGTGGGCGAATTCTGGAAACACCATATATTTT	CASSPWANSGNTIYF
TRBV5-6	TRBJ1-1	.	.	TGTGCCAGCAGCCAAACACAGGGACGCACTGAAGCTTTCTTT	CASSQTQGRTEAFF
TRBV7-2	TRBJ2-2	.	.	TGTGCCAGCAGCTTAGTTAACGCGCTGAACACCGGGGAGCTGTTTTTT	CASSLVNALNTGELFF
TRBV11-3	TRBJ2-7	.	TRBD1	TGTGCCAGCAGCTCAACAGGGGTTCAGTACTTC	CASSSTGVQYF
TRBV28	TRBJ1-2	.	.	TGTGCCAGCAGTTTTTTCGGAGTAGGGGAGGCTGGCTACACCTTC	CASSFFGVGEAGYTF
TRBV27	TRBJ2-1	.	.	TGTGCCAGCTCTCTCCGGGATAACTTCTACAATGAGCAGTTCTTC	CASSLRDNFYNEQFF
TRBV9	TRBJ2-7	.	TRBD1	TGTGCCAGCAGCGTAGCCCCACAGGGGTCGATGGTGAGTCGCTACGAGCAGTACTTC	CASSVAPQGSMVSRYEQYF
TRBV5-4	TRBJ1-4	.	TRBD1	TGTGCCAGCAGCCTCAGACAGGGTCCAACTAATGAAAAACTGTTTTTT	CASSLRQGPTNEKLFF
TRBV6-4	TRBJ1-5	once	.	TGTGCCAGCAGTGAGGGGGGATGGGATCAGCCCCAGCATTTT	CASSEGGWDQPQHF
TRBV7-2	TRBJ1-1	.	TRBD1	TGTGCCAGCAGCTTTGACAGGGAACACACTGAAGCTTTCTTT	CASSFDREHTEAFF
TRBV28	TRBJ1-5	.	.	TGTGCCAGCAGTTCGACGGTTATCGAGGGTCAGCCCCAGCATTTT	CASSSTVIEGQPQHF
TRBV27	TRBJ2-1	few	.	TGTGCCAGCAGTCCCCGAGGGAGCAATGAGCAGTTCTTC	CASSPRGSNEQFF
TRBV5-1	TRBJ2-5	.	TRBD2	TGCGCCAGCAGCTTGGCTGGTAGCGGGAGGTTTGAGACCCAGTACTTC	CASSLAGSGRFETQYF
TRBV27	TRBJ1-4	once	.	TGTGCCAGCAGTTTAGTGAGTCCGCCAACTAATGAAAAACTGTTTTTT	CASSLVSPPTNEKLFF
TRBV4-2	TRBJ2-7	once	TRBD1	TGTGCCAGCAGCCAAGAGACAGGGGGCTCCTACGAGCAGTACTTC	CASSQETGGSYEQYF
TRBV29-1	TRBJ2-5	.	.	TGCAGCGTAGAAACAGGGGGGGTAGAGACCCAGTACTTC	CSVETGGVETQYF
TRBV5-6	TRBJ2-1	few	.	TGTGCCAGCAGCTTGGAGTTAGGTCGGCAGGGCGGTTCTATGGGGGAGCAGTTCTTC	CASSLELGRQGGSMGEQFF
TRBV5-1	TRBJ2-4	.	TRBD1	TGCGCCAGCAGCTCCAGGGGGCGAGAAAACATTCAGTACTTC	CASSSRGRENIQYF
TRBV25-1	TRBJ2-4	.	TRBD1	TGTGCCAGCAGTGATCAGAGACAGGGTGGCAAAAACATTCAGTACTTC	CASSDQRQGGKNIQYF
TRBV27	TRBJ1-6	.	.	TGTGCCAGCCCAAAGACACAGGCTCCCCTCCACTTT	CASPKTQAPLHF
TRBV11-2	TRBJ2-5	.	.	TGTGCCAGCAGCTTTTGGGAGGAGGGGGCGGGGGAGACCCAGTACTTC	CASSFWEEGAGETQYF
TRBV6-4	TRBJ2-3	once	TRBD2	TGTGCCAGCAGCGACAGGAGGAAGGTCGCCCGAGTGGGGCTAGCGGGCTGGGATACGCAGTATTTT	CASSDRRKVARVGLAGWDTQYF
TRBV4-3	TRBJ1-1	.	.	TGCGCCAGCAGCCTGACAGGGAACACTGAAGCTTTCTTT	CASSLTGNTEAFF
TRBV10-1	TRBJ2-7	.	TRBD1	TGCGCCAGCAGCCGGGACAGGGATCCCAACGAGCAGTACTTC	CASSRDRDPNEQYF
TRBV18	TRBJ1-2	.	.	TGTGCCAGCTCACCACCCCGTCAGGCTCCTAACTATGGCTACACCTTC	CASSPPRQAPNYGYTF
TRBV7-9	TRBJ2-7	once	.	TGTGCCAGCAGCTCGCGGATCTACGAGCAGTACTTC	CASSSRIYEQYF
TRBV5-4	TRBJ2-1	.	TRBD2	TGTGCCAGCACCCGACCGGGGGGTAGTAGAAATGAGCAGTTCTTC	CASTRPGGSRNEQFF
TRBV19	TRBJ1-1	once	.	TGTGCCAGCAAATCACCCAGGGAGGACACTGAAGCTTTCTTT	CASKSPREDTEAFF
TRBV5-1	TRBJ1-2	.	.	TGCGCCAGCAGCTTGGGGGCCGGCCAAACTAACTATGGCTACACCTTC	CASSLGAGQTNYGYTF